This T cell receptor (beta chain) is drawn from a study of blood T cell repertoires in COVID-19. Study context: PBMCs, B-cell-depleted T cells, or T cells provided the cDNA or gDNA that made up the material.

The CDR3 covers 14 residues. Trimming at V came to 3 bases and at J to 8 bases, leaving 4 bases not matched to a gene. Per the germline V gene, CDR1 is SSHAT and CDR2 is FNYEAQ (reference sequence). As to this clone: Distinct nucleotide sequences in the sample also encode this CDR3.

TCRdb keeps only in-frame clones here, not all; method: immunoSEQ multiplex PCR. The data contain a few hundred thousand clones, about 89% of them seen just once; the ten biggest clones take up 0.94%. V gene TRBV7-7 combines with J gene TRBJ2-1, with TRBD2 matching 10 bases. Sequencing was carried out using peripheral blood. This sequence originates from a woman aged 40-49 years who had recovered from COVID-19. CDR3 sequence: CASSLGLAGDEQFF. The CDR3 nucleotides are TGTGCCAGCAGCTTGGGGCTAGCGGGAGATGAGCAGTTCTTC.